This T cell receptor (beta chain) stems from a study of PD-1 blockade in classical Hodgkin lymphoma. Broader study findings: In newly diagnosed patients, baseline TCR diversity was reportedly below that of healthy donors. Diversity in CD4+ TCRs, unlike that measured in CD8+ TCRs, had risen significantly by C4D1.

With respect to this clone: Its target is unknown.

Every single patient, without exception, relapsed after autologous stem cell transplantation, and brentuximab vedotin exposure varied. Produced via immunoSEQ multiplex PCR; TCRdb's table is partial and in-frame only. The table lists about 27,000 clones, under 85% of them singletons, with roughly a third in the top ten. The CDR3 covers 13 residues. V gave up 3 bases and J gave up 2 bases, with 7 bases separating them. Looked up from germline, CDR1 is SEHNR and CDR2 is FQNEAQ (reference sequence). This TCR came from a human donor with classical Hodgkin lymphoma. The chain is built from TRBV7-9 and TRBJ1-2; D remains unclear. The sequences come from peripheral blood mononuclear cells (PBMCs), collected before the second cycle of nivolumab. CDR3 loop: CASSFSGNYGYTF. The DNA for the CDR3 is TGTGCCAGCAGCTTTTCGGGGAACTATGGCTACACCTTC.